This T cell receptor beta chain was identified in a study of blood T cell repertoires in COVID-19. The data were produced by immunoSEQ multiplex PCR, yet TCRdb's version contains in-frame clones alone and is incomplete. The table has roughly 160,000 clones, about 87% seen once. Per the germline V gene, CDR1 is SGHDT and CDR2 is YYEEEE. The length of the CDR3 is 16 residues. V was clipped by 4 bases and J by 7 bases, with 18 bases between them. This rearrangement joins TRBV5-6 to TRBJ1-6, with D maybe TRBD1 (5 bases). Sequencing input: peripheral blood. The source is a woman aged 55-70 years who had recovered from COVID-19. CDR3 region: CASSGGSGLSNSPLHF. CDR3 coding DNA: TGTGCCAGCAGCGGGGGGAGCGGCCTCTCGAATTCACCCCTCCACTTT.